This T cell receptor (beta chain) came from a study of blood T cell repertoires in COVID-19. The overall study: COVID-19 samples from acute and convalescent phases originated in the United States, Italy and Spain.

Data came from immunoSEQ multiplex PCR; TCRdb stores just in-frame clones and leaves some out. This sample yields 150,000 to 200,000 clones, of which roughly 80% are seen a single time; around 15% belongs to the top ten. Seattle patients were enrolled during active infection and followed longitudinally. V lost 2 bases to trimming and J lost 2 bases, with 13 bases between them. The CDR3 totals 16 residues. Germline lookup yields CDR1 GTSNPN and CDR2 SVGIG (reference sequence). This clone was seen only a few times. The receptor was isolated from a woman aged 70 to 79 with COVID-19, enrolled during active disease. The gene calls are TRBV30 and TRBJ1-6; a weak D match, TRBD1 (6 bases). Material: peripheral blood. CDR3 region: CAWSNRGATYNSPLHF. CDR3 DNA sequence: TGTGCCTGGAGTAACCGGGGGGCTACCTATAATTCACCCCTCCACTTT. Full variable domain (rest looked up from reference TRBV30 and TRBJ1-6): SQTIHQWPATLVQPVGSPLSLECTVEGTSNPNLYWYRQAAGRGLQLLFYSVGIGQISSEVPQNLSASRPQDRQFILSSKKLLLSDSGFYLCAWSNRGATYNSPLHFGNGTRLTVT.